This TCR beta chain was retrieved from a study of post-analysis software for immune sequencing data. Unique molecular identifiers featured in each of the TCR beta cDNA libraries. Each CDR3 protein gets one entry after TCRdb re-called the PCR reads with MiXCR. The data show roughly 730,000 distinct CDR3 sequences, less than 35% seen once. With respect to this clonotype: Its specificity is unknown.

Overall study findings and caveats: A handful of TRBV segments were significantly more frequent in patients than in controls. TRBV5-6, TRBV5-1 and TRBV20-1 were among these segments.

Germline CDR1 reads SGHTA; CDR2 reads FQGNSA. The CDR3 loop spans 16 amino acids. The V and J ends lost 0 bases and 5 bases respectively, with 16 bases between them. The genes are TRBV7-2 and TRBJ2-5; tentative D call: TRBD1 (5 bases). Specimen: blood. This TCR came from a girl aged 5-17 years with multiple sclerosis. CDR3 region: CASSLAGADMRETQYF. The CDR3 nucleotides read TGTGCCAGCAGCTTAGCAGGGGCAGACATGCGGGAGACCCAGTACTTC.